This T cell receptor beta chain was identified in a study of T cell repertoires in cytomegalovirus infection. TCRdb independently ran MiXCR on the reads; one entry per CDR3 protein. The table has approximately 70,000 distinct CDR3 sequences, approximately 22% seen once. To note about this clonotype: Its antigen is not known.

General study points: Dominating the ex vivo response were HLA-C-restricted CMV-specific TCR beta clonotypes.

The CDR3 length is 14 residues. Germline V gene data show CDR1 as MNHEY and CDR2 as SVGAGI. V lost 7 bases and J lost 2; bases outside the gene matches: 5. The sequence came from a human donor in good health (CMV status not recorded). Some clones in this sample may be carry-over from other donors' samples. The specimen sequenced was PBMCs, sequenced either directly or after in vitro stimulation (not recorded which). The V gene is TRBV6-5, the J gene TRBJ2-3; 8 bases line up with TRBD2. In DNA, the CDR3 is TGTGCCAGCACCTTAGCGGGACCCACAGATACGCAGTATTTT. This translates into CASTLAGPTDTQYF.